What follows describes a single T cell receptor (beta chain). TCRdb keeps only in-frame clones here, not all; method: immunoSEQ multiplex PCR. The data show 200,000 to 250,000 clones, 80% to 85% seen once. This CDR3 is 16 amino acids long. Germline-derived CDR1 and CDR2 are KGHDR and SFDVKD. The J segment lost 2 bases and the V segment lost 8 bases, leaving 10 bases of the junction unmatched. The data were obtained in a study of blood T cell repertoires in COVID-19. The overall study: Donors in the United States, Italy and Spain gave samples during acute or convalescent COVID-19. T cells, B-cell-depleted T cells, or PBMCs supplied cDNA or gDNA.

The chain couples TRBV24-1 to TRBJ2-1, with 8 bases identical to TRBD1. The material sequenced was peripheral blood. This TCR derives from a woman aged 30 to 39 who had recovered from COVID-19. CDR3 in amino acids: CATIEQGDPPYNEQFF. The CDR3 bases are TGTGCCACCATTGAACAGGGGGACCCCCCCTACAATGAGCAGTTCTTC.